The 19 T cell receptor beta chains reported below all come from one sample, sequenced in a study of CD8 T cells in Susac syndrome. The authors reverse transcribed roughly 0.5 to 1 ug RNA with random hexamers. TCRdb re-derived calls from the immunoSEQ multiplex PCR reads in MiXCR, one entry per CDR3 protein. The sample lists more than 150,000 distinct CDR3 sequences; 90% to 95% were seen once. The sample consisted of CD4+ T cells from PBMCs. Receptor source: a human donor in good health.

The chain uses TRBV30 and TRBJ1-4, with D uncertain. The V end was cut by 1 base, the J end by 8 bases, with 8 bases between. The CDR3 consists of 12 residues. CDR1 GTSNPN and CDR2 SVGIG come from the germline V gene (reference sequence). CDR3 sequence: CAWSGGYEKLFF. Written as DNA, the CDR3 is TGTGCCTGGAGTGGCGGGTACGAAAAACTGTTTTTT.

The chain combines TRBV28 with TRBJ2-7; D unresolved. Trimming left V 2 bases short and J 2 bases short, with 7 bases between. Per the germline V gene, CDR1 is MDHEN and CDR2 is SYDVKM. The CDR3 is made up of 13 amino acids. The CDR3 region has the DNA TGTGCCAGCAGTTTACAGGATCCCTACGAGCAGTACTTC. This codes for CASSLQDPYEQYF.

This chain uses TRBV20-1 with TRBJ2-4; D might be TRBD1 (6 bases). CDR1 is DFQATT, CDR2 SNEGSKA, per germline (reference sequence). The length of the CDR3 is 15 residues. Trimming pared 0 bases from V and 5 bases from J, leaving 14 bases between. DNA of the CDR3: TGCAGTGCTAGAGATCGGCGCAGGGGTCAAAACATTCAGTACTTC. Amino acids: CSARDRRRGQNIQYF.

The genes are TRBV15 and TRBJ1-5, with D unclear. Deletions cut 0 bases from V and 2 bases from J, with 2 bases between. CDR1 and CDR2 (germline): LNHNV, YYDKDF (reference sequence). The CDR3 extends over 13 amino acids. The CDR3 region is CATSRERNQPQHF. DNA of the CDR3: TGTGCCACCAGCAGAGAACGCAATCAGCCCCAGCATTTT.

The gene calls are TRBV28 and TRBJ2-3, with D hard to call. V dropped 7 bases and J dropped 4 bases, with 9 bases sitting between them. This CDR3 has 12 residues. Germline assignment: CDR1 MDHEN and CDR2 SYDVKM. CDR3 sequence: CASTSNSDTQYF. DNA of the CDR3: TGTGCCAGCACCTCCAATTCAGATACGCAGTATTTT.

A single count supports this clonotype. V is TRBV28 and J is TRBJ1-1; D remains unclear. The CDR3 extends over 14 amino acids. Germline V gene sequence: CDR1 MDHEN, CDR2 SYDVKM. V lost 2 bases and J lost 3, with 10 bases in between. The CDR3 nucleotides read TGTGCCAGCAGTTTAGGCGCTATCGACACTGAAGCTTTCTTT. It encodes CASSLGAIDTEAFF.

The J gene is TRBJ1-6, the V gene TRBV9; D call uncertain. Trimming pared 6 bases from V and 15 bases from J, leaving 7 bases between. This CDR3 is 9 amino acids long. Germline V gives CDR1 SGDLS, CDR2 YYNGEE. The CDR3 sequence is CASTPVLHF. The CDR3 bases are TGTGCCAGCACCCCGGTCCTCCACTTT.

This rearrangement joins TRBV10-3 to TRBJ2-3, with D tentatively TRBD1 or TRBD2 (5 bases each). Trimming removed 7 bases from V and 4 bases from J, with 24 bases in between. From germline, CDR1 is ENHRY and CDR2 SYGVKD. This CDR3 comprises 17 residues. The CDR3 loop reads CAITPGTGTPGADTQYF. CDR3 sequence (DNA): TGTGCCATCACCCCCGGGACCGGGACCCCAGGCGCAGATACGCAGTATTTT.

The rearrangement links TRBV29-1 to TRBJ1-4, with unresolved D. V was shortened by 7 bases and J by 5 bases, with 8 bases between the two germline ends. Germline V CDR1 and CDR2: SQVTM, ANQGSEA. This CDR3 has 11 amino acids. CDR3: CSAARNEKLFF. The CDR3 nucleotides are TGCAGCGCTGCCCGGAATGAAAAACTGTTTTTT.

This sequence joins TRBV29-1 and TRBJ2-1, with 7 bases fitting TRBD1. Germline V gene lookup returns CDR1 SQVTM and CDR2 ANQGSEA. The CDR3 is 16 amino acids. V trimming: 6 bases; J trimming: 5 bases; junction bases outside the gene matches: 16. CDR3 protein: CSVARGSGTADNEQFF. As DNA, the CDR3 is TGCAGCGTCGCAAGAGGTAGTGGGACAGCGGACAATGAGCAGTTCTTC.

The V gene is TRBV4-3, the J gene TRBJ1-1; no firm D call. CDR3 length: 15 residues. Germline V CDR1 and CDR2: LGHNA, YSLEER. Trimming cost V 0 bases and J 6 bases, with 14 bases left between them. This chain's CDR3 is CASSQESDYPAEAFF. The CDR3 region has the DNA TGCGCCAGCAGCCAAGAGTCAGACTATCCCGCTGAAGCTTTCTTT.

The chain carries TRBV29-1 and TRBJ2-1; TRBD1 matches at 7 bases. Trimming cost V 7 bases and J 7 bases; bases outside gene matches: 16. The CDR3 loop spans 15 amino acids. The germline V gene has CDR1 SQVTM and CDR2 ANQGSEA. CDR3 nucleotide sequence: TGCAGCGCCCCCATCGGCAGACAGGGTGAAAATGAGCAGTTCTTC. Residues: CSAPIGRQGENEQFF.

This rearrangement joins TRBV20-1 to TRBJ2-3; no clear D. The CDR3 is 13 amino acids. V lost 8 bases to trimming and J lost 1 base, with 13 bases between them. CDR1 is DFQATT, CDR2 SNEGSKA, per germline (reference sequence). The CDR3 region has the DNA TGCAGTCCGGAAGCATCTCGCACAGATACGCAGTATTTT. Residues: CSPEASRTDTQYF.

J is TRBJ2-2 and V is TRBV2; D is possibly TRBD1 (6 bases). CDR3 length: 15 amino acids. Trimming stripped 2 bases from V and 1 base from J, with 8 bases between. The germline CDR1 and CDR2 sequences are SNHLY and FYNNEI. CDR3 protein: CASSEQGLNTGELFF. The CDR3 nucleotides read TGTGCCAGCAGTGAACAGGGGCTGAACACCGGGGAGCTGTTTTTT. The variable domain in full, completed from reference TRBV2 and TRBJ2-2, reads EPEVTQTPSHQVTQMGQEVILRCVPISNHLYFYWYRQILGQKVEFLVSFYNNEISEKSEIFDDQFSVERPDGSNFTLKIRSTKLEDSAMYFCASSEQGLNTGELFFGEGSRLTVL.

V and J are TRBV29-1 and TRBJ1-2, with 7 bases that match TRBD1. Germline V CDR1 and CDR2: SQVTM, ANQGSEA. V trimming: 4 bases; J trimming: 2 bases; junction bases outside the gene matches: 7. CDR3 length equals 14 residues. The CDR3 region has the DNA TGCAGCGTTGTACGACAGGGATCCAACTATGGCTACACCTTC. Amino acids: CSVVRQGSNYGYTF.

J is TRBJ2-2 and V is TRBV6-6, with TRBD1 identical over 7 bases. Germline CDR1 MNHNY, CDR2 SVGAGI (reference sequence). The CDR3 spans 15 residues. The ends lost 0 bases at V and 11 bases at J; junction bases unmatched: 9. The CDR3 protein is CASSYSKGAGGELFF. Here the CDR3 DNA reads TGTGCCAGCAGTTACTCAAAGGGGGCTGGGGGAGAGCTGTTTTTT.

This clonotype was detected only once. The V call is TRBV4-3, the J call TRBJ2-7; D call uncertain. This CDR3 is built from 14 residues. V was pared by 2 bases and J by 1 base, with 9 bases between. Germline V gene lookup returns CDR1 LGHNA and CDR2 YSLEER. The chain's CDR3 is CASSQQTESYEQYF. As DNA, the CDR3 is TGCGCCAGCAGCCAACAGACGGAGTCCTACGAGCAGTACTTC.

This chain connects TRBV12-3 or TRBV12-4 to TRBJ2-6; TRBD1 is a possible D gene (6 bases). The length of the CDR3 is 17 residues. V was trimmed by 3 bases and J by 0 bases, leaving 12 bases between them. CDR3 in DNA: TGTGCCAGCAGTTTCCGAGGACAGACCTCTGGGGCCAACGTCCTGACTTTC. Translated, it gives CASSFRGQTSGANVLTF.

The chain is built from TRBV7-9 and TRBJ2-3, with TRBD1 identical over 9 bases. V trimming: 5 bases; J trimming: 3 bases; junction bases outside the gene matches: 12. The germline CDR1 and CDR2 sequences are SEHNR and FQNEAQ (reference sequence). This CDR3 comprises 17 residues. This chain's CDR3 is CASSASRTGDRTDTQYF. The CDR3 DNA reads as TGTGCCAGCAGCGCCTCCAGGACAGGGGATCGAACAGATACGCAGTATTTT.